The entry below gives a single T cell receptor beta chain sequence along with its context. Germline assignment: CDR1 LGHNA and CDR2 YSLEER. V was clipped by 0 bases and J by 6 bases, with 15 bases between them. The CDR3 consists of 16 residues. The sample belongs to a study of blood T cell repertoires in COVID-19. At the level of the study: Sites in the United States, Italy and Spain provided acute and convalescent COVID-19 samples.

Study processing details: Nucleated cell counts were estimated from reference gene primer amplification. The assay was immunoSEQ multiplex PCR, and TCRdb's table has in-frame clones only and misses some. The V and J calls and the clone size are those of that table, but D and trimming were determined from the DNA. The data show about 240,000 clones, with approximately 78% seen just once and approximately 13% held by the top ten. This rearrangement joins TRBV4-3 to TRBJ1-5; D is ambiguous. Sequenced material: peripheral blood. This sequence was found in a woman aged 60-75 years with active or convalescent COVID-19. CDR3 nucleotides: TGCGCCAGCAGCCAAGAGCGGGCCCTAGGAGGTCAGCCCCAGCATTTT. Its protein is CASSQERALGGQPQHF.